What follows are 13 T cell receptor beta chains derived from one specimen sequenced in a study of technical replicates of blood from a few donors. Assay used: immunoSEQ multiplex PCR; TCRdb lists only in-frame clones, some missing. The top ten hold under 0.3% of the sample, which has roughly 85,000 clones, approximately 95% seen once. Material for sequencing was T cells isolated from PBMCs. The receptors derive from a human donor in good health.

This chain connects TRBV7-2 to TRBJ1-1, with TRBD1 as a possible D gene (5 bases). The CDR3 runs to 14 residues. In germline, CDR1 is SGHTA, CDR2 FQGNSA. Trimming pared 0 bases from V and 5 bases from J, leaving 10 bases between. The CDR3 is CASSLAGGGTEAFF. DNA for the CDR3: TGTGCCAGCAGCTTAGCGGGGGGAGGAACTGAAGCTTTCTTT.

V usage is TRBV6-1 and J usage is TRBJ2-7; D call uncertain. The CDR3 totals 11 residues. V lost 4 bases, J lost 5 bases, and 6 bases lay in between. Per germline, CDR1 MNHNS and CDR2 SASEGT. As DNA, the CDR3 is TGTGCCAGCAGTGCTATGGACGAGCAGTACTTC. Its translation is CASSAMDEQYF.

The chain is built from TRBV7-9 and TRBJ1-6; tentatively, D is TRBD1 (5 bases). Germline loops: CDR1 SEHNR, CDR2 FQNEAQ (reference sequence). This CDR3 contains 16 residues. The V end lost 5 bases, the J end lost 9 bases, and 20 bases lay between the germline ends. The CDR3 DNA sequence: TGTGCCAGCAGCGACACCGCCGGGACTAAAACTTCACCCCTCCACTTT. Translated: CASSDTAGTKTSPLHF.

V gene TRBV12-5 combines with J gene TRBJ2-6; the D gene is possibly TRBD1 (5 bases). The CDR3 runs to 15 residues. The germline gives CDR1 LGHNT, CDR2 FRNRAP. Trimming removed 2 bases at V and 2 bases at J, with 7 bases between. DNA for the CDR3: TGTGCTAGTGGTTTGCGCAGGGCTGGGGCCAACGTCCTGACTTTC. It translates to CASGLRRAGANVLTF.

V and J are TRBV27 and TRBJ2-7; 9 bases line up with TRBD1. After removal of 5 bases from V and 3 bases from J, the junction contained 8 bases not matched to a gene. This CDR3 contains 15 residues. The germline gives CDR1 MNHEY, CDR2 SMNVEV (reference sequence). The CDR3 DNA reads TGTGCCAGCAGTAGGACAGGGGCCCCGTTCTACGAGCAGTACTTC. As protein: CASSRTGAPFYEQYF.

The rearrangement joins TRBV13 to TRBJ2-1, with TRBD2 identical over 9 bases. CDR3 length equals 18 residues. Germline V lookup: CDR1 PRHDT, CDR2 FYEKMQ (reference sequence). V was pared by 1 base and J by 5 bases, with 12 bases of the junction left unmatched. CDR3 coding DNA: TGTGCCAGCAGCTTAGAGCCCTCTTGGCTAGCGGGGAACAATGAGCAGTTCTTC. This sequence encodes CASSLEPSWLAGNNEQFF. Variable domain in full (rest from reference TRBV13 and TRBJ2-1): AAGVIQSPRHLIKEKRETATLKCYPIPRHDTVYWYQQGPGQDPQFLISFYEKMQSDKGSIPDRFSAQQFSDYHSELNMSSLELGDSALYFCASSLEPSWLAGNNEQFFGPGTRLTVL.

The chain is built from TRBV27 and TRBJ1-1, with a weak D call TRBD1 (6 bases). V lost 6 bases and J lost 3, with 11 bases in between. Germline-derived CDR1 and CDR2 are MNHEY and SMNVEV (reference sequence). CDR3 length: 13 residues. The CDR3 bases are TGTGCCAGCAGACAGGGATGGGACACTGAAGCTTTCTTT. Amino acids: CASRQGWDTEAFF.

This clone was observed a single time. V is TRBV12-2 and J is TRBJ1-5; the DNA was not compared with TRBD1, the D call given in the table. TRBV12-2 is assigned pseudogene status. The CDR3 extends over 17 amino acids. This CDR3 reads CASRLFGLQGARQPQHF. CDR3 coding DNA: TGTGCAAGTCGCTTATTTGGGCTCCAGGGGGCGCGACAGCCCCAGCATTTT.

The CDR3: CASRQGVEKLFF. In nucleotides, the CDR3 is TGTGCCAGCAGACAGGGGGTTGAAAAACTGTTTTTT. The V and J genes are TRBV28 and TRBJ1-4; 8 nucleotides agree with TRBD1. CDR1 and CDR2 from the germline V gene are MDHEN and SYDVKM. The CDR3 contains 12 residues. With 6 bases clipped from V and 7 bases from J, the junction kept 1 base outside the gene matches.

The CDR3 coding sequence is TGTGCCAGTAGTATACCGTCCCGGGACAGGGATCAGTACTTC. It yields the protein CASSIPSRDRDQYF. This sequence joins TRBV19 and TRBJ2-4, with 9 nucleotides matching TRBD1. V was pared by 2 bases and J by 12 bases, with 8 bases of the junction left unmatched. The CDR3 consists of 14 residues. Germline CDR1 is LNHDA and CDR2 is SQIVND (reference sequence). The entire variable domain, with the rest obtained from reference TRBV19 and TRBJ2-4, is as follows: DGGITQSPKYLFRKEGQNVTLSCEQNLNHDAMYWYRQDPGQGLRLIYYSQIVNDFQKGDIAEGYSVSREKKESFPLTVTSAQKNPTAFYLCASSIPSRDRDQYFGAGTRLSVL.

The chain joins TRBV7-9 to TRBJ2-1; 13 bases match TRBD2. The CDR3 spans 15 residues. Germline V lookup: CDR1 SEHNR, CDR2 FQNEAQ (reference sequence). Trimming removed 5 bases from V and 9 bases from J; junction bases left unmatched: 7. CDR3: CASSPKRLAGGEQFF. CDR3 in DNA: TGTGCCAGCAGCCCGAAGAGACTAGCGGGAGGTGAGCAGTTCTTC. Variable domain in full (rest from reference TRBV7-9 and TRBJ2-1): DTGVSQNPRHKITKRGQNVTFRCDPISEHNRLYWYRQTLGQGPEFLTYFQNEAQLEKSRLLSDRFSAERPKGSFSTLEIQRTEQGDSAMYLCASSPKRLAGGEQFFGPGTRLTVL.

This sequence joins TRBV6-5 and TRBJ1-4; 7 nucleotides align to TRBD1. The length of the CDR3 is 16 residues. Trimming took 4 bases from V and 7 from J; bases not matched to a gene: 12. From germline, CDR1 is MNHEY and CDR2 SVGAGI. CDR3 DNA sequence: TGTGCCAGCAGTTCAAACACAGGGGATTTGTTTGAAAAACTGTTTTTT. It specifies CASSSNTGDLFEKLFF.

This clone was observed a single time. The rearrangement joins TRBV4-1 to TRBJ2-2; D may be TRBD2 (6 bases). The germline CDR1 and CDR2 sequences are MGHRA and YSYEKL. This CDR3 is 13 amino acids long. The germline V and J ends were trimmed by 4 bases and 6 bases, with 9 bases remaining between them. This CDR3 reads CASSRLGAGELFF. The CDR3 nucleotides are TGCGCCAGCAGCCGACTAGGGGCCGGGGAGCTGTTTTTT.